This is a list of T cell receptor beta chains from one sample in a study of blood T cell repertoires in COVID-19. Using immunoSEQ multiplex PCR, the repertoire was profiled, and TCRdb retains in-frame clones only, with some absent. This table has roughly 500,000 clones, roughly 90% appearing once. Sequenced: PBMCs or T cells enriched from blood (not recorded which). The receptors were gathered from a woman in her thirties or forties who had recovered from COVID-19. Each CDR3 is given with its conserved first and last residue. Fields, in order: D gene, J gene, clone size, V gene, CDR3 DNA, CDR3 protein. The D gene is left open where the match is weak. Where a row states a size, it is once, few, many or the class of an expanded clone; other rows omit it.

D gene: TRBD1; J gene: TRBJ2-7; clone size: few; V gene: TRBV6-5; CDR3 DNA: TGTGCCAGCAGATTTCGGGACAGGGGCTACGAGCAGTACTTC; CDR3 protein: CASRFRDRGYEQYF
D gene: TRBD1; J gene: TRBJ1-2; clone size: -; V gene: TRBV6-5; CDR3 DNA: TGTGCCAGCAGTCCTACACAGGGGTATGGCTACACCTTC; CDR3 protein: CASSPTQGYGYTF
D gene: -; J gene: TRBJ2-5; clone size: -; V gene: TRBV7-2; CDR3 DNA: TGTGCCAGCAGCTTACATGCGTTCAAGGAGACCCAGTACTTC; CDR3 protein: CASSLHAFKETQYF
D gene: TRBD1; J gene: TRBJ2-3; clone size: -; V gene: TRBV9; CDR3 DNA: TGTGCCAGCAGCGCCCCCGGGACAGTATCAGATACGCAGTATTTT; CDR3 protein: CASSAPGTVSDTQYF
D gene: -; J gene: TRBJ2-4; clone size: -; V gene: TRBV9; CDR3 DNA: TGTGCCAGCAGCGCCTGGGGAGCGGACGTAGCCAAAAACATTCAGTACTTC; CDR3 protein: CASSAWGADVAKNIQYF
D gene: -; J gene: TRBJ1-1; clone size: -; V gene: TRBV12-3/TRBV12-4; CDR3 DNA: TGTGCCAGCAGCCGGGCCGGGGCTGAAGCTTTCTTT; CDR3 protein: CASSRAGAEAFF
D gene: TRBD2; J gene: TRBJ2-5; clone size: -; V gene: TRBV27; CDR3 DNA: TGTGCCAGCAGTTTATCAGGGGACTACACCACGCGCCAAGAGACCCAGTACTTC; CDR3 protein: CASSLSGDYTTRQETQYF
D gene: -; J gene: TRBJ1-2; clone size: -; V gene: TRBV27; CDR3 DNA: TGTGCCAGCAGTTATCAGGGGATACCCCTAGGTACTAACTATGGCTACACCTTC; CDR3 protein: CASSYQGIPLGTNYGYTF
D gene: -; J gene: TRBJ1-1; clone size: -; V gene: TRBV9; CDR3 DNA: TGTGCCAGCAGCCCCCAGGGGAGGGGAGCTTTCTTT; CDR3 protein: CASSPQGRGAFF
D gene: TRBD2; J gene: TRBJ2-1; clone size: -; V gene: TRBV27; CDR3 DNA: TGTGCCAGCAGTCTGAGCCCGGGACTAGCGGGGATGGGAGAGCAGTTCTTC; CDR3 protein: CASSLSPGLAGMGEQFF
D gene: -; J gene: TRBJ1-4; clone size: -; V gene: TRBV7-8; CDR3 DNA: TGTGCCAGCAGCTTAGGTGGAGGGATGGGGGAAAAACTGTTTTTT; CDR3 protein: CASSLGGGMGEKLFF
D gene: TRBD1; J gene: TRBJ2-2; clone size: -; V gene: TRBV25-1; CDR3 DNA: TGTGCCAGCCAGACAGACAGGGGAGTTTGGAACACCGGGGAGCTGTTTTTT; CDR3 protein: CASQTDRGVWNTGELFF
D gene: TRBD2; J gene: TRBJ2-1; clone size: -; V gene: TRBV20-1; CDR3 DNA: TGCAGTGCTAGTCGGCTAGCGGGATTCGGGGAGCAGTTCTTC; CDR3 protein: CSASRLAGFGEQFF